One sample yielded the 3 T cell receptor beta chains listed below, sequenced in a study of blood T cell repertoires in COVID-19 (dated by TCRdb to between 2020 and 2021). Receptor libraries were prepared by the immunoSEQ multiplex PCR assay. Entries here come from immuneACCESS through TCRdb and include only in-frame sequences with V and J called. Some clones fail to appear in such tables; in the studies checked, an unresolved V gene covers under half of the shortfall, and the cause of the remainder is unknown. This sample is represented by roughly 40,000 clones; about 80% of them were singletons. Over 12% of the sample is held by the ten biggest clonotypes. The sequenced material came from peripheral blood. Every receptor here comes from a human donor in a cohort sampled during active COVID-19.

This chain links TRBV18 with TRBJ2-1; 11 bases are shared with TRBD1. Germline trimming cut 2 bases from V and 6 bases from J; bases unmatched to any gene: 6. This CDR3 has 16 amino acids. Germline assignment: CDR1 KGHSH and CDR2 LQKENI. The CDR3 DNA is TGTGCCAGCTCACCAGGACAGGGGGCGGTAAGCAATGAGCAGTTCTTC. This gives the protein CASSPGQGAVSNEQFF. Variable domain in full (rest from reference TRBV18 and TRBJ2-1): NAGVMQNPRHLVRRRGQEARLRCSPMKGHSHVYWYRQLPEEGLKFMVYLQKENIIDESGMPKERFSAEFPKEGPSILRIQQVVRGDSAAYFCASSPGQGAVSNEQFFGPGTRLTVL.

The chain joins TRBV24-1 to TRBJ2-5; 7 nucleotides line up with TRBD2. CDR1 and CDR2 (germline): KGHDR, SFDVKD. The CDR3 spans 13 residues. Trimming removed 3 bases from V and 9 bases from J; junction bases left unmatched: 6. CDR3 in amino acids: CATSDPGGRAQYF. DNA for the CDR3: TGTGCCACCAGTGATCCTGGGGGGAGGGCCCAGTACTTC.

This clone occurred once. The CDR3 bases are TGTGCCAGCAGTGGAGGACTAGCGGGAGGGCAGACCCAGTACTTC. Translation: CASSGGLAGGQTQYF. The rearrangement uses TRBV2 and TRBJ2-5; 15 positions agree with TRBD2. Germline V gene data show CDR1 as SNHLY and CDR2 as FYNNEI. This CDR3 is 15 amino acids long. V shed 4 bases and J 6 bases; nucleotides not matched to a gene: 3.